Sequencing of this T cell receptor beta chain was carried out in a study of regulatory T cells in long-lasting Graves disease. Study conclusions and caveats: The study found TRBV28, TRBJ1-2 and TRBJ2-5 favored in persistent disease.

Assembly of TCR beta libraries relied on iRepertoire HTBI primers together with Arm-PCR of CDR3 regions. TCRdb redid the calling of the multiplex PCR reads with MiXCR, one entry per CDR3 protein. The table has about half a million distinct CDR3 sequences, approximately 23% seen once; the top ten hold around 13%. This clonotype was recorded at least ten times. What it binds is not known. This CDR3 is built from 12 residues. Germline V CDR1 and CDR2: DFQATT, SNEGSKA (reference sequence). V lost 3 bases to trimming and J lost 8 bases; unmatched junction nucleotides: 5. Specified time point: persistent/refractory GD, antithyroid drugs over 5 years with positive TRAb. Making the TCR library involved RNA that had been extracted from PBMCs.

The source of this sequence is a female donor with Graves disease. Sequences were derived from peripheral blood mononuclear cells (PBMCs), sampled when the disease was refractory, from a patient treated with antithyroid drugs. The J gene is TRBJ1-2, the V gene TRBV20-1, with TRBD1 matching over 8 bases. The CDR3 loop is CSASGTGQGYTF. The CDR3 nucleotides are TGCAGTGCTAGCGGGACAGGACAAGGCTACACCTTC.